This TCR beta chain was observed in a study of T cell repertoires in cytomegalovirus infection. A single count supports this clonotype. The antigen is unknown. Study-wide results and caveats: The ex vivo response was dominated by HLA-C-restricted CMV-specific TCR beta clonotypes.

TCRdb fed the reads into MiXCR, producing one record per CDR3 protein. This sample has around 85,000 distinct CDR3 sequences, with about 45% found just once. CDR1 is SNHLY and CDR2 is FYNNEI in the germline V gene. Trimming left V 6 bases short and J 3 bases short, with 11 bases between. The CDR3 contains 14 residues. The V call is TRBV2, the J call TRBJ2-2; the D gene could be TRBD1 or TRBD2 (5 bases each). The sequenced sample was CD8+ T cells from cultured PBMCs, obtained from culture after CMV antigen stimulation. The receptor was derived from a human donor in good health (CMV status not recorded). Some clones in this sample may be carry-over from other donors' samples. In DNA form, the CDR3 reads TGTGCCAGCAGCCGGGACCTAGACACCGGGGAGCTGTTTTTT. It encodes CASSRDLDTGELFF.